These T cell receptor beta chains were read from a single sample in a study of Graves' ophthalmopathy and Graves' hyperthyroidism. TCRdb independently ran MiXCR on the multiplex PCR reads; one entry per CDR3 protein. The repertoire holds roughly 380,000 distinct CDR3 sequences, 15% seen once, with roughly 7% in the top ten. What was sequenced was peripheral blood. These receptors were obtained from a woman between 18 and 29 years old with stable Graves' hyperthyroidism. The conserved cysteine and the conserved F or W are not part of the CDR3 here. A D gene is named only where the DNA matches it firmly.

v_call: TRBV14; d_call: -; j_call: TRBJ1-5; cdr3_aa: ANSQDLGGPQH
v_call: TRBV30; d_call: -; j_call: TRBJ1-1; cdr3_aa: AWSVGEAF
v_call: TRBV7-6; d_call: -; j_call: TRBJ1-1; cdr3_aa: ASSLALGTQAF
v_call: TRBV12-3/TRBV12-4; d_call: TRBD1; j_call: TRBJ1-6; cdr3_aa: ASRNSDRDTRSPLH
v_call: TRBV24-1; d_call: -; j_call: TRBJ2-2; cdr3_aa: ATSKGANTGELF
v_call: TRBV15; d_call: -; j_call: TRBJ2-2; cdr3_aa: ATRGDTGELF
v_call: TRBV27; d_call: -; j_call: TRBJ1-1; cdr3_aa: ASSPWFRESNTEAF
v_call: TRBV7-2; d_call: TRBD1; j_call: TRBJ2-2; cdr3_aa: ASSKSGTAANTGELF
v_call: TRBV9; d_call: -; j_call: TRBJ2-2; cdr3_aa: ASSVAQGGGELF
v_call: TRBV10-1; d_call: -; j_call: TRBJ1-1; cdr3_aa: ASTRDIRVFEAF
v_call: TRBV4-1; d_call: TRBD2; j_call: TRBJ2-5; cdr3_aa: ASSQKLAEETQY
v_call: TRBV12-3/TRBV12-4; d_call: -; j_call: TRBJ1-1; cdr3_aa: ASSLARSRAKAF
v_call: TRBV19; d_call: TRBD1; j_call: TRBJ2-5; cdr3_aa: ASSMVGTGETQY
v_call: TRBV9; d_call: -; j_call: TRBJ2-7; cdr3_aa: ASSVGQGNEQY
v_call: TRBV6-4; d_call: -; j_call: TRBJ1-2; cdr3_aa: ASSDDGANYGYT
v_call: TRBV12-3/TRBV12-4; d_call: -; j_call: TRBJ1-2; cdr3_aa: ASSYGAREANYGYT
v_call: TRBV6-2/TRBV6-3; d_call: -; j_call: TRBJ1-2; cdr3_aa: ASSYSRAFDGYT
v_call: TRBV6-2/TRBV6-3; d_call: -; j_call: TRBJ1-1; cdr3_aa: ASSYLPNTEAF
v_call: TRBV3-1; d_call: -; j_call: TRBJ2-7; cdr3_aa: ASSHQGYEQY
v_call: TRBV6-2/TRBV6-3; d_call: -; j_call: TRBJ2-2; cdr3_aa: ASSYAPPGELF
v_call: TRBV20-1; d_call: -; j_call: TRBJ2-7; cdr3_aa: SARGGPDYEQY
v_call: TRBV29-1; d_call: -; j_call: TRBJ2-4; cdr3_aa: SVEGRGFGNIKY
v_call: TRBV6-2/TRBV6-3; d_call: TRBD1; j_call: TRBJ1-1; cdr3_aa: ASSYRTGDPKAEAF
v_call: TRBV7-9; d_call: TRBD1; j_call: TRBJ2-2; cdr3_aa: ASRKTGGNTGELF